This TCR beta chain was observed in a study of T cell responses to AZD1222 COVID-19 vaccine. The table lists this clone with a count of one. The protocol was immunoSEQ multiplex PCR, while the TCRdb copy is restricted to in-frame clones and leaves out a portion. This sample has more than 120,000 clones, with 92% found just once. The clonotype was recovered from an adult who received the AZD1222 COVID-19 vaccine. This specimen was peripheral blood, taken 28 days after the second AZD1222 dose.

CDR3 residues: CAWSVSGPPQHF. CDR3 DNA sequence: TGTGCCTGGAGTGTAAGCGGCCCCCCCCAGCATTTT. The chain carries TRBV30 and TRBJ1-5; D gene unclear. The CDR3 sequence is 12 residues long. Germline V gene data show CDR1 as GTSNPN and CDR2 as SVGIG (reference sequence). Between the trimmed V and J ends, which lost 0 bases and 10 bases, there was a span of 10 bases. The entire variable domain, with the rest obtained from reference TRBV30 and TRBJ1-5, is as follows: SQTIHQWPATLVQPVGSPLSLECTVEGTSNPNLYWYRQAAGRGLQLLFYSVGIGQISSEVPQNLSASRPQDRQFILSSKKLLLSDSGFYLCAWSVSGPPQHFGDGTRLSIL.